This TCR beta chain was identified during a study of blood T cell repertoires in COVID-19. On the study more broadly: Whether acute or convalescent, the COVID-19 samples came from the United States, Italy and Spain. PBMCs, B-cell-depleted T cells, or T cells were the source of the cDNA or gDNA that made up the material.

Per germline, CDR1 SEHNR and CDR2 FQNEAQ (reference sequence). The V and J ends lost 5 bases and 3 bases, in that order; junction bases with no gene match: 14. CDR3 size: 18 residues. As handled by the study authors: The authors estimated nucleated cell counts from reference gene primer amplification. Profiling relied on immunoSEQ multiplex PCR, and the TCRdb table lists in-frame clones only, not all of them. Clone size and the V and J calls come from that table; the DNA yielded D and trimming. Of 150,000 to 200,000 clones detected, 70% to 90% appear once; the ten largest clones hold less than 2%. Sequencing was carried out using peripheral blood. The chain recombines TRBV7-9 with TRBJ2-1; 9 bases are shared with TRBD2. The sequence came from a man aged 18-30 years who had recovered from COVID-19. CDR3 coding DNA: TGTGCCAGCAGCCCCCGGAGCGGAGCGGGAGGCGACTACAATGAGCAGTTCTTC. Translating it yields CASSPRSGAGGDYNEQFF.